The TCR beta chain described here comes from a study of T cell changes during pregnancy in multiple sclerosis. Using immunoSEQ multiplex PCR, the repertoire was profiled, and TCRdb retains in-frame clones only, with some absent. The data contain tens of thousands of clones, approximately 93% of them singletons. This CDR3 comprises 14 residues. V lost 5 bases and J lost 10; bases outside the gene matches: 12. Germline-derived CDR1 and CDR2 are MNHEY and SVGAGI. The TCR sequence derives from a female donor with multiple sclerosis, enrolled in a pregnancy study. This chain uses TRBV6-5 with TRBJ1-1; TRBD1 agrees at 8 bases. The sequencing here drew on CD4+ T cells from peripheral blood mononuclear cells, taken after pregnancy. CDR3 amino acids: CASSPTGGRSVAFF. For the CDR3, the DNA is TGTGCCAGCAGTCCCACAGGGGGTCGAAGTGTAGCTTTCTTT.